Presented here are 19 T cell receptor beta chains from one specimen sequenced in a study of human T cells and chemical hapten exposure. Noted time point: patch test 1, 2 weeks after DPC sensitization. Described treatment: therapeutic diphenylcyclopropenone sensitization with weekly scalp DPC. Each CDR3 protein is one row after TCRdb ran MiXCR on the RACE reads. Of nearly 350,000 distinct CDR3 sequences in the sample, under 9% are singletons; the top ten hold 7% to 10%. Sequenced here: whole blood, sampled in connection with sensitization to the hapten diphenylcyclopropenone (DPC). The source of these receptors is a woman younger than 35 with alopecia areata. Some clones in this sample may be carry-over from other donors' samples.

This clonotype was seen ten or more times. V usage is TRBV27 and J usage is TRBJ1-5; D remains ambiguous. CDR3 length: 15 amino acids. Trimming shortened V by 3 bases and J by 2 bases, and 11 bases separated the two germline ends. Germline assignment: CDR1 MNHEY and CDR2 SMNVEV (reference sequence). CDR3 amino acids: CASSLDSQGNQPQHF. In DNA form, the CDR3 reads TGTGCCAGCAGTTTGGATAGTCAGGGCAATCAGCCCCAGCATTTT.

V gene TRBV28 combines with J gene TRBJ1-2; 10 bases are shared with TRBD1. This CDR3 has 13 amino acids. The germline V gene encodes CDR1 MDHEN and CDR2 SYDVKM. V dropped 10 bases and J dropped 7; count of bases not matched to a gene: 9. The CDR3 loop is CATVKGTGAGYTF. Written as DNA, the CDR3 is TGTGCCACCGTAAAGGGGACAGGGGCTGGCTACACCTTC.

The chain employs TRBV20-1 and TRBJ2-1, with D possibly matching TRBD1 (5 bases). The CDR3 is made up of 12 amino acids. The V gene's germline CDR1 is DFQATT and CDR2 SNEGSKA (reference sequence). V lost 3 bases and J 7 bases, leaving 10 bases between the germline ends. The CDR3 sequence: CSASRVRNEQFF. The CDR3 nucleotides are TGCAGTGCTAGCAGGGTTCGAAATGAGCAGTTCTTC.

This clonotype showed up many times. This rearrangement joins TRBV7-2 to TRBJ1-1, with 10 bases lining up with TRBD1. Looked up from germline, CDR1 is SGHTA and CDR2 is FQGNSA. The V and J ends lost 4 bases and 10 bases, in that order; junction bases with no gene match: 9. There are 14 residues in the CDR3. The CDR3 DNA follows: TGTGCCAGCAGCTCCGGGACAGGGGAAGTCATAGCTTTCTTT. Encoded protein: CASSSGTGEVIAFF.

This chain joins TRBV5-4 and TRBJ1-3; possible D gene TRBD1, 6 bases. V was pared by 4 bases and J by 4 bases, with 15 bases between. The CDR3 is 15 amino acids. CDR1 SGHNT and CDR2 YYREEE come from the germline V gene (reference sequence). The CDR3 region has the DNA TGTGCCAGCAGCGGTGGTGGGGGCGGAGGAAACACCATATATTTT. It codes for CASSGGGGGGNTIYF.

J is TRBJ2-3 and V is TRBV5-1, with no clear D. The CDR3 runs 13 residues. The V gene's germline CDR1 is SGHRS and CDR2 YFSETQ. V lost 4 bases to trimming and J lost 2 bases, with 8 bases between them. DNA for the CDR3: TGCGCCAGCAGCGCCACAACCACAGATACGCAGTATTTT. It codes for CASSATTTDTQYF.

The sample holds many counts of this clonotype. The gene calls are TRBV3-1 and TRBJ1-1; D remains unclear. CDR1 is LGHDT and CDR2 is YNNKEL in the germline V gene (reference sequence). The CDR3 consists of 16 residues. The germline V and J ends were trimmed by 0 bases and 2 bases, with 13 bases remaining between them. CDR3 nucleotides: TGTGCCAGCAGCCAAGAATTGCGACAAGTAAACACTGAAGCTTTCTTT. Protein: CASSQELRQVNTEAFF.

Only a few counts were recorded for this clonotype. The chain recombines TRBV11-1 with TRBJ2-5, with 12 bases identical to TRBD2. The CDR3 runs 18 residues. V lost 0 bases, J lost 5 bases, and 10 bases stayed unmatched. The V gene's germline CDR1 is SGHAT and CDR2 FQDESV (reference sequence). For the CDR3, the DNA is TGTGCCAGCAGCTTAGCGGCAACTAGCGGGGGGTCGAAGGAGACCCAGTACTTC. This translates into CASSLAATSGGSKETQYF. Complete variable domain (other parts from reference TRBV11-1 and TRBJ2-5): EAEVAQSPRYKITEKSQAVAFWCDPISGHATLYWYRQILGQGPELLVQFQDESVVDDSQLPKDRFSAERLKGVDSTLKIQPAELGDSAMYLCASSLAATSGGSKETQYFGPGTRLLVL.

At least ten counts were recorded for this clonotype. This chain connects TRBV12-3 or TRBV12-4 to TRBJ1-1, with TRBD1 identical over 8 bases. The CDR3 covers 15 residues. The junction had 6 bases not matched to a gene; V was cut back by 1 base and J by 5 bases. The CDR3 sequence: CASSLVQGAGTEAFF. CDR3 sequence (DNA): TGTGCCAGCAGTTTAGTTCAGGGGGCCGGAACTGAAGCTTTCTTT.

This clonotype was counted many times. The chain joins TRBV10-3 to TRBJ2-3; 9 positions agree with TRBD1. V dropped 6 bases and J dropped 0; count of bases not matched to a gene: 10. This CDR3 has 17 amino acids. Per germline, CDR1 ENHRY and CDR2 SYGVKD. DNA of the CDR3: TGTGCCATCAGGGATCGGGACAGGGATATTAGCACAGATACGCAGTATTTT. Its translation is CAIRDRDRDISTDTQYF.

This clonotype turned up a few times. The chain links TRBV6-2 or TRBV6-3 to TRBJ1-2; 7 positions match TRBD1. V was clipped by 7 bases and J by 5 bases; unmatched bases: 16. Germline assignment: CDR1 MNHEY and CDR2 SVGEGT. This CDR3 has 16 amino acids. CDR3 in DNA: TGTGCCAGCACCATAGGACAGGTGGGCGACTCTTATGGCTACACCTTC. Amino acid sequence: CASTIGQVGDSYGYTF.

The V gene is TRBV10-3, the J gene TRBJ2-1; no clear D gene. The CDR3 consists of 14 residues. V lost 2 bases and J 2 bases, leaving 7 bases between the germline ends. The germline V gene encodes CDR1 ENHRY and CDR2 SYGVKD. This CDR3 reads CAISEGDTYNEQFF. In DNA, the CDR3 is TGTGCCATCAGTGAGGGGGATACCTACAATGAGCAGTTCTTC.

This clonotype has more than one count but fewer than ten. The chain joins TRBV27 to TRBJ1-1, with D perhaps matching TRBD1 (5 bases). Trimming took off 3 bases at V and 6 bases at J, with 26 bases between the two ends. The V gene's germline CDR1 is MNHEY and CDR2 SMNVEV (reference sequence). The CDR3 consists of 18 residues. The CDR3 DNA reads as TGTGCCAGCAGTTTGAAACAGTACGTTCAATTTAGGGGCGCTGAAGCTTTCTTT. Encoded protein: CASSLKQYVQFRGAEAFF.

This clonotype showed up many times. The chain carries TRBV23-1 and TRBJ1-5; D is undetermined. TRBV23-1 is given ORF status, its function remaining uncertain. The CDR3 loop spans 14 amino acids. V lost 3 bases to trimming and J lost 8 bases, with 14 bases between them. This chain's CDR3 is CASSQRPGGEPQHF. CDR3 bases: TGCGCCAGCAGTCAGCGACCGGGCGGCGAGCCCCAGCATTTT.

There are many counts of this clonotype. The chain employs TRBV6-5 and TRBJ2-7, with D unresolved. The CDR3 is 13 residues long. Trimming cost V 5 bases and J 3 bases, with 11 bases left between them. The germline CDR1 and CDR2 sequences are MNHEY and SVGAGI. The CDR3 region has the DNA TGTGCCAGCAGTACCGGACCCGTCTACGAGCAGTACTTC. The encoded protein is CASSTGPVYEQYF.

In this sample, this clonotype turned up a few times. The chain has TRBV5-1 and TRBJ1-1; the D is unclear. Germline V gene data show CDR1 as SGHRS and CDR2 as YFSETQ. V gave up 1 base and J gave up 0 bases, with 10 bases separating them. The CDR3 contains 15 residues. CDR3 sequence reads: CASSLQTQLNTEAFF. As DNA, the CDR3 is TGCGCCAGCAGCTTGCAGACCCAGCTGAACACTGAAGCTTTCTTT. The entire variable domain, with the rest obtained from reference TRBV5-1 and TRBJ1-1, is as follows: KAGVTQTPRYLIKTRGQQVTLSCSPISGHRSVSWYQQTPGQGLQFLFEYFSETQRNKGNFPGRFSGRQFSNSRSEMNVSTLELGDSALYLCASSLQTQLNTEAFFGQGTRLTVV.

This clonotype came up a few times. The genes are TRBV4-2 and TRBJ2-3, with 10 bases fitting TRBD2. After removal of 2 bases from V and 6 bases from J, the junction contained 11 bases not matched to a gene. Germline loops: CDR1 LGHNA, CDR2 YNFKEQ. This CDR3 has 17 residues. The chain's CDR3 is CASSQKSDSGGMDTQYF. CDR3 in DNA: TGTGCCAGCAGCCAAAAATCCGATAGCGGGGGGATGGATACGCAGTATTTT.

This clonotype was picked up a small number of times. This chain connects TRBV11-2 to TRBJ2-3, with 9 nucleotides matching TRBD2. The CDR3 consists of 17 residues. In germline, CDR1 is SGHAT, CDR2 FQNNGV. J gave up 2 bases and V 1 base, and 7 bases lay outside the gene matches. In nucleotides, the CDR3 is TGTGCCAGCAGCTTAGTTACTAGCGGGCCGTACACAGATACGCAGTATTTT. The encoded protein is CASSLVTSGPYTDTQYF.

The chain is built from TRBV28 and TRBJ1-5; maybe TRBD1 (6 bases). This CDR3 contains 14 residues. Germline assignment: CDR1 MDHEN and CDR2 SYDVKM. V was pared by 2 bases and J by 5 bases, with 10 bases between. The CDR3 spells CASSLMGGDQPQHF. Written as DNA, the CDR3 is TGTGCCAGCAGTTTAATGGGGGGCGATCAGCCCCAGCATTTT.